These T cell receptor beta chains were read from a single sample in a study of shared clonotypes between healthy human individuals. Generated by immunoSEQ multiplex PCR, the TCRdb table keeps only in-frame clones and is missing some. The sample contains about 1.4 million clones, 96% of which appear only once. Sequencing was carried out using naive CD4+ T cells sorted from blood. All receptors derive from a man younger than 40 in good health. Both conserved end residues are part of each CDR3. A D gene is named only where the DNA matches it firmly. Rows may omit the clone size; those that give it use once, few, many or a size class.

j_call: TRBJ2-7
v_call: TRBV27
d_call: TRBD1
clone_size: .
cdr3_nt: TGTGCCAGCAGGAAACAGGGGAACTACGAGCAGTACTTC
cdr3_aa: CASRKQGNYEQYF

j_call: TRBJ2-7
v_call: TRBV27
d_call: .
clone_size: .
cdr3_nt: TGTGCCAGTCAGTTCACGCTAGGAGGATACGAGCAGTACTTC
cdr3_aa: CASQFTLGGYEQYF

j_call: TRBJ2-5
v_call: TRBV6-5
d_call: .
clone_size: .
cdr3_nt: TGTGCCAGCAGCGCAGTTGCAGAGACCCAGTACTTC
cdr3_aa: CASSAVAETQYF

j_call: TRBJ2-1
v_call: TRBV18
d_call: TRBD2
clone_size: once
cdr3_nt: TGTGCCAGCTCACCACCGCCCGGGACTAGCGCCCCGGAGGGTTCGAATGAGCAGTTCTTC
cdr3_aa: CASSPPPGTSAPEGSNEQFF

j_call: TRBJ1-2
v_call: TRBV2
d_call: .
clone_size: once
cdr3_nt: TGTGCCAGTCAATTTGACAACTATGGCTACACCTTC
cdr3_aa: CASQFDNYGYTF

j_call: TRBJ2-6
v_call: TRBV7-2
d_call: .
clone_size: .
cdr3_nt: TGTGCCAGCAGTTCTCGCCCCATTAGCTCTGGGGCCAACGTCCTGACTTTC
cdr3_aa: CASSSRPISSGANVLTF

j_call: TRBJ2-7
v_call: TRBV27
d_call: .
clone_size: .
cdr3_nt: TGTGCCAGCAGTTTATACAGGGACTACGAGCAGTACTTC
cdr3_aa: CASSLYRDYEQYF

j_call: TRBJ1-1
v_call: TRBV2
d_call: .
clone_size: .
cdr3_nt: TGTGCCAGCAGTGTGGCACTGAACACTGAAGCTTTCTTT
cdr3_aa: CASSVALNTEAFF

j_call: TRBJ2-7
v_call: TRBV10-3
d_call: TRBD1
clone_size: .
cdr3_nt: TGTGCCATCAGTGAGACAACCGGGACAGGGTCCTACGAGCAGTACTTC
cdr3_aa: CAISETTGTGSYEQYF

j_call: TRBJ2-1
v_call: TRBV2
d_call: .
clone_size: .
cdr3_nt: TGTGCCAGCAGGAGGTCCTACAATGAGCAGTTCTTC
cdr3_aa: CASRRSYNEQFF

j_call: TRBJ2-7
v_call: TRBV2
d_call: .
clone_size: few
cdr3_nt: TGTGCCAGCACCGGACAGACCTACGAGCAGTACTTC
cdr3_aa: CASTGQTYEQYF

j_call: TRBJ2-1
v_call: TRBV9
d_call: TRBD2
clone_size: many
cdr3_nt: TGTGCCAGCAGCGTAGAGATAGGGACTAGCGGTTACAATGAGCAGTTCTTC
cdr3_aa: CASSVEIGTSGYNEQFF

j_call: TRBJ2-5
v_call: TRBV5-1
d_call: TRBD1
clone_size: .
cdr3_nt: TGCGCCAGCCGACCAGGGGGCCAAGAGACCCAGTACTTC
cdr3_aa: CASRPGGQETQYF

j_call: TRBJ2-3
v_call: TRBV7-9
d_call: .
clone_size: .
cdr3_nt: TGTGCCAGCAGCCGTAGCGGAGCCCAAGATACGCAGTATTTT
cdr3_aa: CASSRSGAQDTQYF

j_call: TRBJ2-2
v_call: TRBV5-1
d_call: TRBD2
clone_size: .
cdr3_nt: TGCGCCAGCAGCCAGGCAGAACTAGCGGGAGCCCTAGCTGGGGAGCTGTTTTTT
cdr3_aa: CASSQAELAGALAGELFF

j_call: TRBJ1-5
v_call: TRBV6-1
d_call: .
clone_size: .
cdr3_nt: TGTGCCAGCGGGTCCGAAAATCAGCCCCAGCATTTT
cdr3_aa: CASGSENQPQHF

j_call: TRBJ1-2
v_call: TRBV19
d_call: TRBD1
clone_size: .
cdr3_nt: TGTGCCAGTAGGGAACTTGGGACAGGCGGGCTGGAAGGCTACACCTTC
cdr3_aa: CASRELGTGGLEGYTF

j_call: TRBJ1-3
v_call: TRBV5-1
d_call: .
clone_size: .
cdr3_nt: TGCGCCAGCAGCTTGGGGGCCCTACGATCCTCTGGAAACACCATATATTTT
cdr3_aa: CASSLGALRSSGNTIYF

j_call: TRBJ2-6
v_call: TRBV28
d_call: TRBD1
clone_size: .
cdr3_nt: TGTGCCAGCAGACGCTCGGACAGGGTGGTCCTGACTTTC
cdr3_aa: CASRRSDRVVLTF

j_call: TRBJ2-3
v_call: TRBV5-1
d_call: TRBD2
clone_size: .
cdr3_nt: TGCGCCAGCAGCTTGAATCTAGCGGGCGACACAGATACGCAGTATTTT
cdr3_aa: CASSLNLAGDTDTQYF

j_call: TRBJ1-5
v_call: TRBV14
d_call: TRBD1
clone_size: .
cdr3_nt: TGTGCCAGCCGGGACAGCAGATATAGCAATCAGCCCCAGCATTTT
cdr3_aa: CASRDSRYSNQPQHF

j_call: TRBJ2-1
v_call: TRBV11-3
d_call: TRBD2
clone_size: once
cdr3_nt: TGTGCCAGCAGCTCGGGAGGGCCGATCAATGAGCAGTTCTTC
cdr3_aa: CASSSGGPINEQFF

j_call: TRBJ2-7
v_call: TRBV11-2
d_call: TRBD1
clone_size: few
cdr3_nt: TGTGCCAGCAGCCTAGAGGGGACAGGGGACTACGAGCAGTACTTC
cdr3_aa: CASSLEGTGDYEQYF

j_call: TRBJ1-1
v_call: TRBV28
d_call: .
clone_size: .
cdr3_nt: TGTGCCAGCAGTCCCCCGCAGGGGATGAACACTGAAGCTTTCTTT
cdr3_aa: CASSPPQGMNTEAFF

j_call: TRBJ1-1
v_call: TRBV27
d_call: .
clone_size: .
cdr3_nt: TGTGCCAGCAGTCCTCATGGTGGGACTGAAGCTTTCTTT
cdr3_aa: CASSPHGGTEAFF

j_call: TRBJ1-2
v_call: TRBV29-1
d_call: .
clone_size: .
cdr3_nt: TGCAGCGTTGAGTCAGGTTATGGCTACACCTTC
cdr3_aa: CSVESGYGYTF

j_call: TRBJ2-1
v_call: TRBV11-3
d_call: .
clone_size: .
cdr3_nt: TGTGCCAGCAGCGAACGGGACGGATCCTACAATGAGCAGTTCTTC
cdr3_aa: CASSERDGSYNEQFF

j_call: TRBJ1-1
v_call: TRBV5-1
d_call: .
clone_size: .
cdr3_nt: TGCGCCAGCAGCTTGGTAGCGGGTAACACTGAAGCTTTCTTT
cdr3_aa: CASSLVAGNTEAFF

j_call: TRBJ2-5
v_call: TRBV10-3
d_call: .
clone_size: .
cdr3_nt: TGTGCCATCAGTCTGTCTGGCCTAGAGACCCAGTACTTC
cdr3_aa: CAISLSGLETQYF

j_call: TRBJ2-5
v_call: TRBV4-3
d_call: .
clone_size: .
cdr3_nt: TGCGCCAGCAGCCAAGAGGAGGGCGCGAGGGAGACCCAGTACTTC
cdr3_aa: CASSQEEGARETQYF

j_call: TRBJ2-5
v_call: TRBV7-9
d_call: .
clone_size: .
cdr3_nt: TGTGCCAGCAGCCAACTTAGCCAAGAGACCCAGTACTTC
cdr3_aa: CASSQLSQETQYF

j_call: TRBJ1-2
v_call: TRBV29-1
d_call: .
clone_size: .
cdr3_nt: TGCAGCGTTGCATTGTCCCAAGGCTTAGGCTACACCTTC
cdr3_aa: CSVALSQGLGYTF

j_call: TRBJ2-3
v_call: TRBV1
d_call: .
clone_size: .
cdr3_nt: TGCACCAGCAGCCAAGTTAGCTGGGTAGTTTCTCCAGATACGCAGTATTTT
cdr3_aa: CTSSQVSWVVSPDTQYF

j_call: TRBJ1-1
v_call: TRBV7-8
d_call: .
clone_size: .
cdr3_nt: TGTGCCAGCAGCCGGGGCAGGGGAGCCCGGGAAGCTTTCTTT
cdr3_aa: CASSRGRGAREAFF

j_call: TRBJ1-5
v_call: TRBV10-3
d_call: .
clone_size: .
cdr3_nt: TGTGCCATCTCTTCGGGACACTATAGCAATCAGCCCCAGCATTTT
cdr3_aa: CAISSGHYSNQPQHF

j_call: TRBJ2-7
v_call: TRBV7-8
d_call: .
clone_size: .
cdr3_nt: TGTGCCAGCAGCTTAGCGTCTACGTACTCTAATTCGAACTTC
cdr3_aa: CASSLASTYSNSNF

j_call: TRBJ2-1
v_call: TRBV10-2
d_call: .
clone_size: .
cdr3_nt: TGCGCCAGCAGTGTACGGGACAATGAGCAGTTCTTC
cdr3_aa: CASSVRDNEQFF

j_call: TRBJ1-2
v_call: TRBV5-4
d_call: .
clone_size: .
cdr3_nt: TGTGCCAGCAGCGAAGACGGTAACTATGGCTACACCTTC
cdr3_aa: CASSEDGNYGYTF

j_call: TRBJ2-1
v_call: TRBV6-4
d_call: TRBD2
clone_size: .
cdr3_nt: TGTGCCAGCAGTGACTCAGGGCTAGCGGGAGGGCCATCTCTCAGTGATGAGCAGTTCTTC
cdr3_aa: CASSDSGLAGGPSLSDEQFF

j_call: TRBJ2-7
v_call: TRBV28
d_call: TRBD1
clone_size: .
cdr3_nt: TGTGCCAGCAGTTCGGACAGGCACGAGCAGTACTTC
cdr3_aa: CASSSDRHEQYF

j_call: TRBJ2-2
v_call: TRBV28
d_call: TRBD1
clone_size: once
cdr3_nt: TGTGCCAATGGGACAGGGCCCCGAAACACCGGGGAGCTGTTTTTT
cdr3_aa: CANGTGPRNTGELFF

j_call: TRBJ2-1
v_call: TRBV7-9
d_call: TRBD2
clone_size: .
cdr3_nt: TGTGCCAGCAGCTTACTAGCGGACTACTACAATGAGCAGTTCTTC
cdr3_aa: CASSLLADYYNEQFF

j_call: TRBJ2-5
v_call: TRBV29-1
d_call: .
clone_size: .
cdr3_nt: TGCAGCGTTCTCTCGTGGGAGACCCAGTACTTC
cdr3_aa: CSVLSWETQYF

j_call: TRBJ2-1
v_call: TRBV9
d_call: .
clone_size: .
cdr3_nt: TGTGCCAGCAGCGTAGTAGGAGGGGAGACTGAGCAGTTCTTC
cdr3_aa: CASSVVGGETEQFF

j_call: TRBJ2-5
v_call: TRBV5-1
d_call: .
clone_size: .
cdr3_nt: TGCGCCACCACCTCGGGGAGCTCGGGGTCAGAGACCCAGTACTTC
cdr3_aa: CATTSGSSGSETQYF

j_call: TRBJ2-6
v_call: TRBV7-9
d_call: .
clone_size: .
cdr3_nt: TGTGCCAGCAGCCGGGGCGACCGGGTGGGGGCCAACGTCCTGACTTTC
cdr3_aa: CASSRGDRVGANVLTF

j_call: TRBJ1-1
v_call: TRBV14
d_call: .
clone_size: .
cdr3_nt: TGTGCCAGCAGCCAAATTGGGGTAGGTTACACTGAAGCTTTCTTT
cdr3_aa: CASSQIGVGYTEAFF

j_call: TRBJ1-2
v_call: TRBV2
d_call: .
clone_size: .
cdr3_nt: TGTGCCAGCAGGGTGACAGCGGATGGCTACACCTTC
cdr3_aa: CASRVTADGYTF

j_call: TRBJ2-1
v_call: TRBV5-1
d_call: .
clone_size: .
cdr3_nt: TGCGCCAGCAGCTTGTCAGACTTCGGCTACAATGAGCAGTTCTTC
cdr3_aa: CASSLSDFGYNEQFF

j_call: TRBJ1-1
v_call: TRBV6-6
d_call: TRBD1
clone_size: .
cdr3_nt: TGTGCCAGCAGTTACTCGGGACAGGGCCTCACTGAAGCTTTCTTT
cdr3_aa: CASSYSGQGLTEAFF

j_call: TRBJ2-7
v_call: TRBV5-8
d_call: TRBD2
clone_size: .
cdr3_nt: TGTGCCAGCAGCCCGGGGACTAGCGGCTTTCCTTCCTACGAGCAGTACTTC
cdr3_aa: CASSPGTSGFPSYEQYF

j_call: TRBJ1-4
v_call: TRBV28
d_call: .
clone_size: .
cdr3_nt: TGTGCCAGCAGTCCGCCGCCGGGCGCAACCAAAAAACTGTTTTTT
cdr3_aa: CASSPPPGATKKLFF

j_call: TRBJ2-7
v_call: TRBV6-5
d_call: .
clone_size: .
cdr3_nt: TGTGCCAGCAGTTACGAATGGTACGAGCAGTACTTC
cdr3_aa: CASSYEWYEQYF

j_call: TRBJ2-2
v_call: TRBV19
d_call: .
clone_size: .
cdr3_nt: TGTGCCAGTAGTGGGGCAGGGCGAAACACCGGGGAGCTGTTTTTT
cdr3_aa: CASSGAGRNTGELFF

j_call: TRBJ2-1
v_call: TRBV18
d_call: TRBD2
clone_size: .
cdr3_nt: TGTGCCAGCTCACCCGCTAGCGGGAGGGCCCGTTACAATGAGCAGTTCTTC
cdr3_aa: CASSPASGRARYNEQFF

j_call: TRBJ2-7
v_call: TRBV7-9
d_call: .
clone_size: .
cdr3_nt: TGTGCCAGCAGCTCATCTGGGTCAGCCATGAGTCAGTACTTC
cdr3_aa: CASSSSGSAMSQYF

j_call: TRBJ2-3
v_call: TRBV2
d_call: .
clone_size: .
cdr3_nt: TGTGCCAGCATGATGGATACGCAGTATTTT
cdr3_aa: CASMMDTQYF

j_call: TRBJ1-4
v_call: TRBV6-1
d_call: .
clone_size: .
cdr3_nt: TGTGCCAGCACTCCCCCCGCAGATGAAAAACTGTTTTTT
cdr3_aa: CASTPPADEKLFF

j_call: TRBJ1-1
v_call: TRBV19
d_call: .
clone_size: .
cdr3_nt: TGTGCCAGTAGTATAGACAGGACAGAGAACACTGAAGCTTTCTTT
cdr3_aa: CASSIDRTENTEAFF

j_call: TRBJ1-3
v_call: TRBV13
d_call: .
clone_size: .
cdr3_nt: TGTGCCAGCAGCTTAGGACAGTCACCTGGAAACACCATATATTTT
cdr3_aa: CASSLGQSPGNTIYF